Detailed here is one T cell receptor beta chain. Its antigen is not identified. The junction differs from germline at one of its ends, possibly a read error. The CDR3 has 15 amino acids. The germline V gene has CDR1 SGHRS and CDR2 YFSETQ. This sample is drawn from a study of T-cell memory formation after mild COVID-19. 5'RACE with constant-segment primers built TCRalpha and TCRbeta cDNA libraries with UMIs. A single record per CDR3 protein comes from TCRdb applying MiXCR to the 5' RACE reads. Of about 200,000 distinct CDR3 sequences listed, over 7.5% are singletons. Study outcomes and limitations: There were some responding clones in pre-infection memory, which suggested that cross-reactive memory had joined.

The sample was PBMCs or a T cell subset sorted from them (not recorded which). The receptor was isolated from a man between 18 and 35 years old who had mild COVID-19 (a few samples of this study predate the infection). Cell type and time point are not known. The chain recombines TRBV5-1 with TRBJ2-3; perhaps TRBD2 as D (5 bases). The CDR3 bases are TGCGCCAGCGCCGAGCTAAGCGGCCCCACAGATACGCAGGATTTT. It yields the protein CASAELSGPTDTQDF.